This T cell receptor (beta chain) comes out of a study of T cells in Graves' hyperthyroidism and ophthalmopathy. Trimming left V 7 bases short and J 3 bases short, with 22 bases between. Germline loops: CDR1 ENHRY, CDR2 SYGVKD. This CDR3 region has 16 residues. Regarding the study as a whole: It was a median 6.5 months before onset that the model predicted ophthalmopathy. Most thyroid clonotypes with frequency above 0.001 were detected in blood. Ophthalmopathy was told apart from stable hyperthyroidism by a 13 V-J model.

This clonotype was counted only a few times. Its antigen is unknown. RNA transcripts provided the source from which TCR beta CDR3 regions were amplified. Using the HTBI primer set, a first-round RT-PCR was run on the TCR CDR3. One entry per CDR3 protein results from TCRdb running MiXCR on the multiplex PCR reads. Altogether some 200,000 distinct CDR3 sequences are present, around 17% being singletons, with the ten largest covering about 56%. The sequence was obtained from a woman aged 45-59 years with Graves' hyperthyroidism. The sample consisted of blood. The gene calls are TRBV10-3 and TRBJ2-7, with D possibly being TRBD1 (6 bases). The CDR3: CAIMIGDPGQGYEQYF. In nucleotides, the CDR3 is TGTGCCATCATGATCGGGGACCCGGGACAAGGCTACGAGCAGTACTTC.